This T cell receptor (beta chain) was found in a study of response to subunit inactivated influenza vaccine. Study-wide points: Few additional T cells are recruited per seasonal influenza vaccination, authors suggested.

TCRdb itself ran the RT-PCR reads through MiXCR, one entry per CDR3 protein. The sample lists 560,000 or so distinct CDR3 sequences; less than 10% were seen once. This clonotype appeared a few times. The antigen remains unidentified. V lost 3 bases and J lost 7, with 16 bases in between. CDR3 length equals 15 residues. Germline V gives CDR1 MDHEN, CDR2 SYDVKM. The source material was PBMCs from blood, sampled roughly 24 months after vaccination. The receptor's source is a man in his fifties or sixties who received an inactivated influenza vaccine. This chain uses TRBV28 with TRBJ2-1, with D perhaps assigned TRBD1 or TRBD2 (5 bases each). CDR3 coding DNA: TGTGCCAGCAGTTTGGCTCGGGGCCCGGTAAATGAGCAGTTCTTC. It yields the protein CASSLARGPVNEQFF.